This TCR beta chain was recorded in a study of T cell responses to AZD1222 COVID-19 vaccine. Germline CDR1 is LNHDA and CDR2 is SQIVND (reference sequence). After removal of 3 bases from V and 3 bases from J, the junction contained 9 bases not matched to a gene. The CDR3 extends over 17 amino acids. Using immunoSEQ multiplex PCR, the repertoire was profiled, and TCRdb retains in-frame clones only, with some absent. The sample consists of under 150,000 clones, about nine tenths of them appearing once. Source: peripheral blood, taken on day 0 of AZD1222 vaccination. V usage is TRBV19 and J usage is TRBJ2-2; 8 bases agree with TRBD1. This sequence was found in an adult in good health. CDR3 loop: CASSMEGGTGYTGELFF. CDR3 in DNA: TGTGCCAGTAGTATGGAAGGTGGGACAGGCTACACCGGGGAGCTGTTTTTT.